The 23 T cell receptor beta chains reported below all come from one sample, sequenced in a study of memory CD4+ T cells and cytomegalovirus serostatus. Repertoires were generated with immunoSEQ multiplex PCR, while TCRdb's copy carries only in-frame clones and drops some. The sample carries 50,000 to 60,000 clones, under 90% recorded once. Single viable CD3+CD4+CD8-CD45RO+ cells were sorted as the memory CD4+ T cells. Sequencing was carried out using memory CD4+ T cells from blood. These receptors originate from an adult in good health and CMV-seronegative.

This clone appeared a few times. V gene TRBV2 combines with J gene TRBJ1-1, with 7 bases matching TRBD1. This CDR3 has 15 residues. V gave up 7 bases and J gave up 1 base; unmatched junction bases: 9. The germline gives CDR1 SNHLY, CDR2 FYNNEI. In DNA, the CDR3 is TGTGCCAGCACTCTGGGTGGGACAGCGAACACTGAAGCTTTCTTT. Protein sequence: CASTLGGTANTEAFF.

The chain has TRBV6-1 and TRBJ1-6; D unresolved. Trimming removed 0 bases from V and 1 base from J, with 10 bases in between. The germline CDR1 and CDR2 sequences are MNHNS and SASEGT. The CDR3 spans 17 residues. The CDR3 coding sequence is TGTGCCAGCAGTGAAGCGCGGTGGGGTTCCTATAATTCACCCCTCCACTTT. Translation gives CASSEARWGSYNSPLHF.

The chain carries TRBV28 and TRBJ1-1; no definite D call. The germline V and J ends were trimmed by 6 bases and 6 bases, with 17 bases remaining between them. This CDR3 contains 14 residues. Per germline, CDR1 MDHEN and CDR2 SYDVKM. The CDR3 bases are TGTGCCAGCAGGACCGGACGCGTCGGTGCTGAAGCTTTCTTT. Protein sequence: CASRTGRVGAEAFF.

CDR3: CASSLEGQGHGYTF. CDR3 DNA sequence: TGTGCCAGCAGCTTGGAAGGACAGGGGCATGGCTACACCTTC. The J gene is TRBJ1-2, the V gene TRBV5-4; TRBD1 matches 9 bases. This CDR3 is 14 amino acids long. V was clipped by 0 bases and J by 6 bases; unmatched bases: 3. The germline CDR1 and CDR2 sequences are SGHNT and YYREEE (reference sequence).

CDR3 DNA: TGTGCCAGCAGCGCAACAGGGATGGATGACACTGAAGCTTTCTTT. Amino acid sequence: CASSATGMDDTEAFF. The chain employs TRBV28 and TRBJ1-1; D is perhaps TRBD1 (6 bases). V lost 6 bases to trimming and J lost 3 bases, with 17 bases between them. Germline V gene lookup returns CDR1 MDHEN and CDR2 SYDVKM. This CDR3 is built from 15 residues.

V gene TRBV29-1 combines with J gene TRBJ2-2, with 10 bases fitting TRBD1. Trimming took 7 bases from V and 7 from J; bases not matched to a gene: 9. Germline V gives CDR1 SQVTM, CDR2 ANQGSEA. CDR3 size: 14 residues. Written as DNA, the CDR3 is TGCAGCGCAACCGGGACAGGGGTTGTCGGGGAGCTGTTTTTT. It specifies CSATGTGVVGELFF.

The chain uses TRBV2 and TRBJ1-1, with TRBD1 matching over 8 bases. Germline CDR1 and CDR2: SNHLY and FYNNEI. The CDR3 loop spans 14 amino acids. V lost 6 bases, J lost 3 bases, and 6 bases stayed unmatched. CDR3 DNA: TGTGCCAGCAGGGCACACAGGGGGGACACTGAAGCTTTCTTT. This codes for CASRAHRGDTEAFF. Full variable domain (outside the CDR3, taken from reference TRBV2 and TRBJ1-1): EPEVTQTPSHQVTQMGQEVILRCVPISNHLYFYWYRQILGQKVEFLVSFYNNEISEKSEIFDDQFSVERPDGSNFTLKIRSTKLEDSAMYFCASRAHRGDTEAFFGQGTRLTVV.

J is TRBJ2-3 and V is TRBV19; unclear D gene. The CDR3 runs to 15 residues. V lost 4 bases and J 0 bases, leaving 11 bases between the germline ends. From germline, CDR1 is LNHDA and CDR2 SQIVND (reference sequence). The chain's CDR3 is CASSTAGPSTDTQYF. The CDR3 DNA follows: TGTGCCAGTAGTACCGCCGGACCTAGCACAGATACGCAGTATTTT.

In this sample, this clone turned up once. A junction boundary mismatches the germline segment, possibly from a read error. The chain couples TRBV18 to TRBJ2-4; possibly TRBD2 for D (6 bases). The CDR3 covers 14 residues. Germline V gene data show CDR1 as KGHSH and CDR2 as LQKENI. CDR3 amino acids: CASSPPGLPGYVNF. The CDR3 coding sequence is TGTGCCAGCTCACCGCCGGGACTCCCCGGTTATGTAAACTTC.

The chain joins TRBV2 to TRBJ1-1; the D is unclear. Germline CDR1 is SNHLY and CDR2 is FYNNEI. CDR3 length: 14 amino acids. The ends were cut back, 10 bases at V and 0 bases at J, with 15 bases in the middle. CDR3 DNA: TGTGCCACCAGGAGGAGCCAAATGAACACTGAAGCTTTCTTT. Translated: CATRRSQMNTEAFF.

The J gene is TRBJ2-3, the V gene TRBV7-9; 10 nucleotides line up with TRBD2. With 2 bases clipped from V and 4 bases from J, the junction kept 3 bases outside the gene matches. Germline assignment: CDR1 SEHNR and CDR2 FQNEAQ (reference sequence). The CDR3 spans 15 residues. CDR3 region: CASSLLAGGPDTQYF. For the CDR3, the DNA is TGTGCCAGCAGCTTATTAGCGGGGGGACCAGATACGCAGTATTTT.

The chain couples TRBV15 to TRBJ1-3, with D perhaps matching TRBD1 (5 bases). This CDR3 comprises 14 residues. Germline V gene lookup returns CDR1 LNHNV and CDR2 YYDKDF (reference sequence). Deletions cut 0 bases from V and 8 bases from J, with 11 bases between. The CDR3 nucleotides are TGTGCCACCAGCAGAGATTGGGGGGTAGACACCATATATTTT. Translated, it gives CATSRDWGVDTIYF.

In DNA form, the CDR3 reads TGTGCCAGCAAACGGGGTAACACCATATATTTT. It is translated as CASKRGNTIYF. The chain uses TRBV6-5 and TRBJ1-3; D remains unclear. Per germline, CDR1 MNHEY and CDR2 SVGAGI. Trimming pared 7 bases from V and 7 bases from J, leaving 8 bases between. The CDR3 is made up of 11 amino acids.

The chain recombines TRBV5-4 with TRBJ1-1; no clear D. This CDR3 is built from 14 residues. V was trimmed by 3 bases and J by 0 bases, leaving 9 bases between them. CDR1 and CDR2 from the germline V gene are SGHNT and YYREEE (reference sequence). CDR3 nucleotide sequence: TGTGCCAGCAGCTCGTATACGGTGAACACTGAAGCTTTCTTT. It codes for CASSSYTVNTEAFF.

This clone has only a few counts. The chain has TRBV10-3 and TRBJ2-3; TRBD2 matches 10 bases. In germline, CDR1 is ENHRY, CDR2 SYGVKD. The ends lost 10 bases at V and 4 bases at J; junction bases unmatched: 8. The CDR3 spans 14 residues. The CDR3 reads CATRGAGGADTQYF. The DNA of the CDR3 is TGTGCCACCCGCGGAGCGGGGGGGGCAGATACGCAGTATTTT.

The chain uses TRBV28 and TRBJ2-1; D is perhaps TRBD1 or TRBD2 (5 bases each). The CDR3 length is 20 residues. The V gene lost 6 bases and the J gene lost 0 bases, with 27 bases spanning the gap. Germline values: CDR1 MDHEN, CDR2 SYDVKM. The CDR3 sequence is CASSWGILGSPRSSYNEQFF. DNA of the CDR3: TGTGCCAGCAGCTGGGGGATTCTGGGCAGCCCCCGGAGCTCCTACAATGAGCAGTTCTTC. Full variable domain (missing parts from reference TRBV28 and TRBJ2-1): DVKVTQSSRYLVKRTGEKVFLECVQDMDHENMFWYRQDPGLGLRLIYFSYDVKMKEKGDIPEGYSVSREKKERFSLILESASTNQTSMYLCASSWGILGSPRSSYNEQFFGPGTRLTVL.

This clone was found once. The V and J genes are TRBV29-1 and TRBJ1-1; no reliable D call. Trimming removed 5 bases at V and 2 bases at J, with 9 bases between. CDR1 is SQVTM and CDR2 is ANQGSEA in the germline V gene. CDR3 size: 12 residues. The CDR3 loop reads CSVLQSNTEAFF. CDR3 nucleotides: TGCAGCGTTCTACAGAGTAACACTGAAGCTTTCTTT. The full variable domain, with the rest looked up from reference TRBV29-1 and TRBJ1-1, is SAVISQKPSRDICQRGTSLTIQCQVDSQVTMMFWYRQQPGQSLTLIATANQGSEATYESGFVIDKFPISRPNLTFSTLTVSNMSPEDSSIYLCSVLQSNTEAFFGQGTRLTVV.

The V call is TRBV5-5, the J call TRBJ2-3; D is uncertain. The germline V gene encodes CDR1 SGHKS and CDR2 YYEKEE (reference sequence). Trimming removed 0 bases from V and 3 bases from J, with 2 bases in between. The CDR3 is 12 residues long. The CDR3 sequence is CASSLDTDTQYF. In DNA form, the CDR3 reads TGTGCCAGCAGCTTGGATACAGATACGCAGTATTTT.

This rearrangement joins TRBV5-4 to TRBJ2-5; either TRBD1 or TRBD2 may fit D (6 bases each). Germline assignment: CDR1 SGHNT and CDR2 YYREEE (reference sequence). CDR3 length equals 14 residues. V was cut by 4 bases and J by 4 bases, with 14 bases left in between. CDR3 sequence: CASSPTKGGETQYF. In nucleotides, the CDR3 is TGTGCCAGCAGCCCCACGAAGGGGGGAGAGACCCAGTACTTC.

The CDR3 protein is CASSPGLAGTYEQYF. The CDR3 DNA sequence: TGTGCCAGCAGCCCTGGACTAGCGGGGACCTACGAGCAGTACTTC. This rearrangement joins TRBV7-2 to TRBJ2-7; 12 nucleotides align to TRBD2. The CDR3 loop spans 15 amino acids. Germline V gene data show CDR1 as SGHTA and CDR2 as FQGNSA. The V segment lost 5 bases and the J segment 2 bases; nucleotides outside the gene matches: 4. Variable domain in full (rest from reference TRBV7-2 and TRBJ2-7): GAGVSQSPSNKVTEKGKDVELRCDPISGHTALYWYRQSLGQGLEFLIYFQGNSAPDKSGLPSDRFSAERTGGSVSTLTIQRTQQEDSAVYLCASSPGLAGTYEQYFGPGTRLTVT.

The chain couples TRBV6-6 to TRBJ1-4, with TRBD1 as a possible D gene (6 bases). Trimming stripped 3 bases from V and 8 bases from J, with 13 bases between. Germline CDR1 MNHNY, CDR2 SVGAGI (reference sequence). This CDR3 has 14 residues. Here the CDR3 reads CASSYGRGGEKLFF. The CDR3 DNA reads as TGTGCCAGCAGTTATGGCAGGGGTGGGGAAAAACTGTTTTTT.

CDR3 in amino acids: CASSLLGQNSYEQYF. CDR3 nucleotide sequence: TGTGCCAGCAGTCTCCTAGGGCAGAATAGCTACGAGCAGTACTTC. The genes are TRBV28 and TRBJ2-7; D is undetermined. Trimming pared 5 bases from V and 3 bases from J, leaving 17 bases between. The CDR3 totals 15 residues. CDR1 and CDR2 (germline): MDHEN, SYDVKM.

This clone was seen a few times. This chain connects TRBV29-1 to TRBJ2-5; D tentatively fits TRBD1 or TRBD2 (5 bases each). V was clipped by 5 bases and J by 4 bases, with 20 bases between them. Germline loops: CDR1 SQVTM, CDR2 ANQGSEA. The CDR3 loop spans 15 amino acids. The CDR3 coding sequence is TGCAGCGTTTTTTCTGGCTGGGGGTCAGGAGAGACCCAGTACTTC. This gives the protein CSVFSGWGSGETQYF. Combining the CDR3 with reference TRBV29-1 and TRBJ2-5 gives the whole variable domain SAVISQKPSRDICQRGTSLTIQCQVDSQVTMMFWYRQQPGQSLTLIATANQGSEATYESGFVIDKFPISRPNLTFSTLTVSNMSPEDSSIYLCSVFSGWGSGETQYFGPGTRLLVL.